Following are 18 T cell receptor beta chains from one sample sequenced in a study of glioma-infiltrating T cells. TCR alpha and beta CDR3 regions were amplified from RNA using iRepertoire nested multiplex PCR. TCRdb reprocessed the multiplex PCR reads with MiXCR, giving one entry per CDR3 protein. The table records approximately 88,000 distinct CDR3 sequences, 23% of them present only once. Sequences were obtained from glioma tissue, nonneoplastic brain tissue, or PBMCs (not recorded which). The source is a human donor with low-grade glioma or glioblastoma, undergoing nonglioma brain surgery, or in good health (not recorded which).

This clonotype was counted ten times or more. This chain connects TRBV2 to TRBJ1-3; TRBD1 matches 7 bases. Per the germline V gene, CDR1 is SNHLY and CDR2 is FYNNEI. The CDR3 has 14 amino acids. The ends lost 6 bases at V and 0 bases at J; junction bases unmatched: 2. For the CDR3, the DNA is TGTGCCAGCAGACAGGGGAGCTCTGGAAACACCATATATTTT. This translates into CASRQGSSGNTIYF. The entire variable domain, with the rest obtained from reference TRBV2 and TRBJ1-3, is as follows: EPEVTQTPSHQVTQMGQEVILRCVPISNHLYFYWYRQILGQKVEFLVSFYNNEISEKSEIFDDQFSVERPDGSNFTLKIRSTKLEDSAMYFCASRQGSSGNTIYFGEGSWLTVV.

This clonotype was counted only a few times. The V gene is TRBV7-6, the J gene TRBJ1-3, with 7 bases aligning to TRBD1. The CDR3 length is 15 residues. With V trimmed by 3 bases and J by 1 base, 3 bases remained unmatched. CDR1 and CDR2 (germline): SGHVS, FNYEAQ. CDR3 sequence reads: CASSLRQGSGNTIYF. The CDR3 DNA sequence: TGTGCCAGCAGCTTGCGACAGGGATCTGGAAACACCATATATTTT.

As to this clonotype: This CDR3 is missing its conserved last phenylalanine or tryptophan, likely due to a read error. The gene calls are TRBV19 and TRBJ1-1, with D possibly matching TRBD1 (6 bases). The CDR3 consists of 14 residues. Trimming took 4 bases from V and 0 from J, leaving 9 bases between them. Germline assignment: CDR1 LNHDA and CDR2 SQIVND (reference sequence). CDR3 coding DNA: TGTGCCAGTAGTAAAGGACAGCTGAACACTGAAGCTTTCCTT. Translated: CASSKGQLNTEAFL.

The chain uses TRBV4-2 and TRBJ2-3; 8 bases fit TRBD2. This CDR3 is 18 amino acids long. The junction had 11 bases not matched to a gene; V was cut back by 0 bases and J by 3 bases. Per the germline V gene, CDR1 is LGHNA and CDR2 is YNFKEQ. CDR3 amino acids: CASSQDKRREGRTDTQYF. The CDR3 nucleotides read TGTGCCAGCAGCCAAGATAAACGTCGGGAGGGCCGGACAGATACGCAGTATTTT.

This clonotype was picked up many times. The chain uses TRBV7-8 and TRBJ2-7; the match to TRBD2 covers 8 bases. Germline CDR1 and CDR2: SGHVS and FQNEAQ. Trimming cost V 5 bases and J 2 bases; bases outside gene matches: 11. The CDR3 extends over 16 amino acids. CDR3 coding DNA: TGTGCCAGCAGCCCCTCGACTAGCGCAATACCCTACGAGCAGTACTTC. It encodes CASSPSTSAIPYEQYF.

This clonotype appeared a few times. The V gene is TRBV19, the J gene TRBJ2-1; D is possibly TRBD1 (5 bases). The CDR3 sequence is 13 residues long. From germline, CDR1 is LNHDA and CDR2 SQIVND (reference sequence). The germline V and J ends were trimmed by 3 bases and 4 bases, with 7 bases remaining between them. The CDR3 reads CASSMTVYNEQFF. CDR3 DNA sequence: TGTGCCAGTAGTATGACAGTATACAATGAGCAGTTCTTC.

Worth noting for this clonotype: The conserved phenylalanine or tryptophan is not found at the CDR3 terminus, so this likely reflects a read error. The CDR3: CASSPTSGSNEQFL. CDR3 coding DNA: TGTGCCAGCTCACCAACTAGCGGGAGCAATGAGCAGTTCCTC. This rearrangement joins TRBV18 to TRBJ2-1, with 11 bases lining up with TRBD2. The CDR3 is made up of 14 amino acids. The V segment lost 2 bases and the J segment 6 bases; nucleotides outside the gene matches: 0. In germline, CDR1 is KGHSH, CDR2 LQKENI.

Ten or more counts support this clonotype. V gene TRBV7-2 combines with J gene TRBJ2-1; D unresolved. CDR1 and CDR2 (germline): SGHTA, FQGNSA. The CDR3 length is 14 residues. Deletions cut 1 base from V and 8 bases from J, with 12 bases between. The CDR3 sequence: CASSLGSRFDEQFF. The CDR3 DNA follows: TGTGCCAGCAGCTTAGGGTCCCGGTTCGATGAGCAGTTCTTC. Drawing the rest from reference TRBV7-2 and TRBJ2-1, the complete variable domain is GAGVSQSPSNKVTEKGKDVELRCDPISGHTALYWYRQSLGQGLEFLIYFQGNSAPDKSGLPSDRFSAERTGGSVSTLTIQRTQQEDSAVYLCASSLGSRFDEQFFGPGTRLTVL.

Concerning this clonotype: This may come from a read error, since a much larger clone is one base off. In this CDR3 the conserved last residue, phenylalanine or tryptophan, is missing, so a read error is likely. The chain uses TRBV6-6 and TRBJ1-5; 8 nucleotides agree with TRBD1. The V segment lost 0 bases and the J segment 5 bases; nucleotides outside the gene matches: 15. CDR1 is MNHNY, CDR2 SVGAGI, per germline (reference sequence). The CDR3 loop spans 19 amino acids. The CDR3 coding sequence is TGTGCCAGCAGTTACTCGGGGGGGACAGGTTACGATAAGGATCAGCCCCAGCATCTT. Amino acids: CASSYSGGTGYDKDQPQHL.

On this clonotype itself: A read error is possible here, since a much larger clone lies one base away. No conserved phenylalanine or tryptophan ends this CDR3, so it is likely a read error. This chain joins TRBV7-9 and TRBJ2-5; D is ambiguous. V was trimmed by 4 bases and J by 1 base, leaving 4 bases between them. Germline V gene data show CDR1 as SEHNR and CDR2 as FQNEAQ (reference sequence). This CDR3 region has 12 residues. CDR3 bases: TGTGCCAGCAGCTCACCCCAAGAGACCCAGTACTTG. Its translation is CASSSPQETQYL.

Note on this clonotype: It may be a read error: a sequence one base away is much more abundant. V usage is TRBV2 and J usage is TRBJ1-1, with 8 bases lining up with TRBD1. The CDR3 consists of 15 residues. CDR1 is SNHLY and CDR2 is FYNNEI in the germline V gene. V shed 7 bases and J 3 bases; nucleotides not matched to a gene: 10. The DNA for the CDR3 is TGTGCCAGCATTGGCCCGACAGGGGATGACACTGAAGCTTTCTTT. Amino acids: CASIGPTGDDTEAFF.

The CDR3 bases are TGTGCCAGCTCACACCGCCAGGGGCGGCATGAGCAGTTCTTC. Protein sequence: CASSHRQGRHEQFF. V usage is TRBV18 and J usage is TRBJ2-1; D may be TRBD1 (6 bases). The CDR3 is 14 residues long. Germline V gene data show CDR1 as KGHSH and CDR2 as LQKENI. Trimming pared 4 bases from V and 8 bases from J, leaving 15 bases between.

This clonotype appeared a few times. The J gene is TRBJ1-3, the V gene TRBV3-1; TRBD1 is a possible D gene (5 bases). V was trimmed by 1 base and J by 6 bases, leaving 19 bases between them. Germline CDR1 reads LGHDT; CDR2 reads YNNKEL (reference sequence). This CDR3 has 17 amino acids. The CDR3 region is CASSQAFRTSGPNTIYF. DNA of the CDR3: TGTGCCAGCAGCCAAGCATTTAGGACATCGGGTCCAAACACCATATATTTT.

Of note for this clonotype: Given a much more abundant clone one base away, this may be a read error. The genes are TRBV12-3 or TRBV12-4 and TRBJ1-6; TRBD1 aligns across 10 bases. The CDR3 contains 15 residues. CDR3 bases: TGTGCCGGCAGGGGAAGGACAGGGGGTAATTCACCCCTCCACTTT. Translated, it gives CAGRGRTGGNSPLHF.

As to this clonotype: This may stem from a read error, because a much larger clone lies one nucleotide away. The chain carries TRBV7-2 and TRBJ2-1; D possibly uses TRBD1 or TRBD2 (5 bases each). The germline CDR1 and CDR2 sequences are SGHTA and FQGNSA. This CDR3 is built from 11 residues. Trimming pared 4 bases from V and 13 bases from J, leaving 11 bases between. CDR3 sequence (DNA): TGTGCCAGCAGCTCGTTCGGGACCCAGTTCTTC. Translated, it gives CASSSFGTQFF.

This clonotype was counted at least ten times. The chain recombines TRBV10-2 with TRBJ1-2; possibly TRBD1 for D (6 bases). Germline V gene sequence: CDR1 WSHSY, CDR2 SAAADI. The CDR3 is made up of 13 amino acids. Between the trimmed V and J ends, which lost 10 bases and 6 bases, there was a span of 18 bases. The DNA for the CDR3 is TGCGCCACCGAGTCTCGGGGGGCCGATGGCTACACCTTC. Its protein product is CATESRGADGYTF.

This clonotype occurred many times. The rearrangement joins TRBV15 to TRBJ2-3; 8 positions match TRBD1. The germline V gene has CDR1 LNHNV and CDR2 YYDKDF (reference sequence). After removal of 4 bases from V and 0 bases from J, the junction contained 3 bases not matched to a gene. This CDR3 contains 15 residues. The CDR3 DNA follows: TGTGCCACCAGCAAAAACAGGGGGAGCACAGATACGCAGTATTTT. Translation gives CATSKNRGSTDTQYF.

This clonotype occurred a few times. The chain employs TRBV11-2 and TRBJ2-1, with D tentatively TRBD2 (6 bases). The germline V gene has CDR1 SGHAT and CDR2 FQNNGV. The CDR3 has 14 amino acids. The V end lost 1 base, the J end lost 10 bases, and 14 bases lay between the germline ends. Here the CDR3 reads CASSLVGGSGEQFF. In DNA, the CDR3 is TGTGCCAGCAGCTTAGTCGGGGGTTCTGGGGAGCAGTTCTTC.